A selection of T cell receptor beta chains follows, all from one sample in a study of Graves' ophthalmopathy and Graves' hyperthyroidism. TCRdb ran MiXCR on the multiplex PCR reads and lists one entry per CDR3 protein. This table holds 650,000 to 800,000 distinct CDR3 sequences, 35% to 45% found once. The sample comprised peripheral blood. The receptors stem from an adult man with Graves' ophthalmopathy. Both conserved end residues are trimmed from each CDR3. Rows may omit the clone size; those that give it use once, few, many or a size class.

v_gene: TRBV5-6
j_gene: TRBJ1-1
abundance: -
CDR3aa: ASSVDSGTVNTEAF

v_gene: TRBV10-3
j_gene: TRBJ1-6
abundance: many
CDR3aa: AISESIQGAAYNSPLH

v_gene: TRBV9
j_gene: TRBJ1-3
abundance: -
CDR3aa: ASSPLGGGLFSGNTIY

v_gene: TRBV5-1
j_gene: TRBJ1-6
abundance: many
CDR3aa: ASSLGAGDSPLH

v_gene: TRBV12-3/TRBV12-4
j_gene: TRBJ1-1
abundance: many
CDR3aa: ASRATGGDTEAF

v_gene: TRBV29-1
j_gene: TRBJ2-5
abundance: -
CDR3aa: SGGLVETQY

v_gene: TRBV5-1
j_gene: TRBJ2-5
abundance: many
CDR3aa: ASSQAGGEETQY

v_gene: TRBV7-2
j_gene: TRBJ1-2
abundance: many
CDR3aa: ASSGTGTGYGYT

v_gene: TRBV25-1
j_gene: TRBJ2-7
abundance: many
CDR3aa: ASSAFYEQY

v_gene: TRBV9
j_gene: TRBJ1-6
abundance: few
CDR3aa: ASSVDGKSNSPLH

v_gene: TRBV7-9
j_gene: TRBJ2-7
abundance: -
CDR3aa: TSSLGGGYYEQY

v_gene: TRBV29-1
j_gene: TRBJ1-2
abundance: -
CDR3aa: SVAGSGLYGYT

v_gene: TRBV25-1
j_gene: -
abundance: few
CDR3aa: ASSIGTGGQF

v_gene: TRBV12-3/TRBV12-4
j_gene: TRBJ1-2
abundance: few
CDR3aa: ASSQGRPDNLGYGYT

v_gene: TRBV19
j_gene: TRBJ1-1
abundance: many
CDR3aa: ASSIGRVGEAF

v_gene: TRBV10-3
j_gene: TRBJ2-7
abundance: -
CDR3aa: ASSPAVGTAYSYEQY

v_gene: TRBV19
j_gene: TRBJ1-5
abundance: many
CDR3aa: ASSPPSSNQPQH

v_gene: TRBV7-2
j_gene: TRBJ2-2
abundance: many
CDR3aa: ASSLAWRGRGTGELF

v_gene: TRBV5-1
j_gene: TRBJ2-7
abundance: -
CDR3aa: ASSSGTALVLTHEQY

v_gene: TRBV7-9
j_gene: TRBJ2-5
abundance: few
CDR3aa: ASSPQGRGSRMETQY

v_gene: TRBV29-1
j_gene: TRBJ2-7
abundance: -
CDR3aa: SAHTQSEQY

v_gene: TRBV12-3/TRBV12-4
j_gene: TRBJ1-1
abundance: many
CDR3aa: ASSSPDRITEAF

v_gene: TRBV24-1
j_gene: TRBJ1-4
abundance: -
CDR3aa: ATGTPPDNEKLF

v_gene: TRBV29-1
j_gene: TRBJ2-3
abundance: -
CDR3aa: SVEGQFTDTQY

v_gene: TRBV11-2
j_gene: TRBJ2-5
abundance: -
CDR3aa: ASSPPGLPETQY

v_gene: TRBV4-2
j_gene: TRBJ1-1
abundance: -
CDR3aa: ASSQPGQAPNTEAF

v_gene: TRBV7-2
j_gene: TRBJ1-5
abundance: -
CDR3aa: ASSPLTGEGETQH

v_gene: TRBV2
j_gene: TRBJ1-1
abundance: many
CDR3aa: ASDFGTVNTEAF

v_gene: TRBV6-2/TRBV6-3
j_gene: TRBJ1-4
abundance: -
CDR3aa: ASRSQAPEKLF

v_gene: TRBV25-1
j_gene: TRBJ2-7
abundance: many
CDR3aa: ASSEPGLSAYEQY

v_gene: TRBV20-1
j_gene: TRBJ1-1
abundance: many
CDR3aa: SARQDTKGTEAF

v_gene: TRBV24-1
j_gene: TRBJ2-1
abundance: many
CDR3aa: ATSDLREKTPTVQF

v_gene: TRBV5-1
j_gene: TRBJ1-6
abundance: -
CDR3aa: ASSSGESSYNSPLH

v_gene: TRBV10-3
j_gene: TRBJ1-2
abundance: -
CDR3aa: ASSYGTGDANYGYT

v_gene: TRBV10-3
j_gene: TRBJ2-5
abundance: -
CDR3aa: AISADRGRETQY

v_gene: TRBV9
j_gene: TRBJ1-6
abundance: -
CDR3aa: ASSPGGGYSPLH

v_gene: TRBV10-3
j_gene: TRBJ1-6
abundance: many
CDR3aa: ASSARDSNNSPLH

v_gene: TRBV2
j_gene: TRBJ1-5
abundance: few
CDR3aa: ASSPMLRYQPQH

v_gene: TRBV27
j_gene: TRBJ2-7
abundance: few
CDR3aa: ASSTRTSGLYEQY

v_gene: TRBV7-9
j_gene: TRBJ2-2
abundance: -
CDR3aa: ASSARETGELF

v_gene: TRBV7-9
j_gene: TRBJ2-2
abundance: -
CDR3aa: ASSEQSGSQTGELF